The 25 T cell receptor beta chains below were found in one sample sequenced in a study of blood T cell repertoires in COVID-19 (dated by TCRdb to the early 2020s). Library preparation was by the immunoSEQ multiplex PCR assay. As stored in TCRdb, this immuneACCESS dataset retains in-frame rearrangements with V and J assigned. A fraction of the clones does not appear; measured against another copy, unresolved V genes explain less than half of the discrepancy, and the remainder lacks a known reason. The sample table lists around 46,000 clones, approximately 85% of them with a count of one. Of the sample, 15% to 19% falls within the top ten clones. Sequencing was carried out using peripheral blood. Receptors were obtained from a human donor in a cohort sampled during active COVID-19. The donor label of this sample is uncertain.

The V gene is TRBV19, the J gene TRBJ2-1; D remains unclear. The CDR3 spans 12 residues. Germline V lookup: CDR1 LNHDA, CDR2 SQIVND (reference sequence). V was cut by 7 bases and J by 6 bases, with 10 bases left in between. The CDR3 protein is CASTHLGNEQFF. The CDR3 nucleotides are TGTGCCAGTACTCATCTCGGCAATGAGCAGTTCTTC.

This clone appeared once. The chain joins TRBV5-5 to TRBJ2-1; 11 bases map to TRBD2. Germline trimming cut 0 bases from V and 15 bases from J; bases unmatched to any gene: 11. This CDR3 is 15 amino acids long. The germline V gene encodes CDR1 SGHKS and CDR2 YYEKEE (reference sequence). Here the CDR3 DNA reads TGTGCCAGCAGCTTGGGGTCTAGCGGGGGGCTAAGCCCGTTCTTC. This sequence encodes CASSLGSSGGLSPFF.

This sequence joins TRBV27 and TRBJ2-1; 14 bases align to TRBD2. The trim removed 5 bases at V and 7 bases at J, leaving 10 bases unmatched. Germline V gene data show CDR1 as MNHEY and CDR2 as SMNVEV (reference sequence). The CDR3 is made up of 17 amino acids. The DNA for the CDR3 is TGTGCCAGCAGTGCACCCGGGACTAGCGGGGGTATAAATGAGCAGTTCTTC. Residues: CASSAPGTSGGINEQFF.

This clone was recorded only once. This chain's CDR3 is CAGDGGGLNTGELFF. CDR3 bases: TGTGCCGGGGATGGCGGGGGCCTGAACACCGGGGAGCTGTTTTTT. V and J are TRBV7-9 and TRBJ2-2; D is possibly TRBD2 (7 bases). CDR1 and CDR2 (germline): SEHNR, FQNEAQ (reference sequence). The V and J ends lost 11 bases and 1 base respectively, with 17 bases between them. The CDR3 has 15 residues. Using reference TRBV7-9 and TRBJ2-2 for the parts outside the CDR3, the full variable domain is DTGVSQNPRHKITKRGQNVTFRCDPISEHNRLYWYRQTLGQGPEFLTYFQNEAQLEKSRLLSDRFSAERPKGSFSTLEIQRTEQGDSAMYLCAGDGGGLNTGELFFGEGSRLTVL.

This rearrangement joins TRBV18 to TRBJ2-5, with D possibly TRBD1 on 6 matching bases. The germline CDR1 and CDR2 sequences are KGHSH and LQKENI. This CDR3 has 13 residues. Trimming left V 5 bases short and J 4 bases short, with 11 bases between. DNA for the CDR3: TGTGCCAGCTCAGGGACAAGAGGAGAGACCCAGTACTTC. Translation: CASSGTRGETQYF.

In this sample, this clone turned up a few times. The rearrangement joins TRBV5-4 to TRBJ1-2, with D tentatively TRBD1 (5 bases). This CDR3 contains 13 residues. CDR1 is SGHNT and CDR2 is YYREEE in the germline V gene (reference sequence). V lost 4 bases, J lost 4 bases, and 11 bases lay in between. The CDR3 bases are TGTGCCAGCAGCCAAGACAGTACCTATGGCTACACCTTC. Amino acid sequence: CASSQDSTYGYTF.

The chain combines TRBV9 with TRBJ2-6; 9 bases agree with TRBD1. The germline gives CDR1 SGDLS, CDR2 YYNGEE. CDR3 length: 17 amino acids. With 3 bases clipped from V and 2 bases from J, the junction kept 6 bases outside the gene matches. The CDR3 sequence is CASSGDRVTPGANVLTF. The CDR3 coding sequence is TGTGCCAGCAGCGGGGACAGGGTAACCCCTGGGGCCAACGTCCTGACTTTC.

The chain has TRBV4-1 and TRBJ2-1, with 12 bases that match TRBD2. Germline V CDR1 and CDR2: MGHRA, YSYEKL. CDR3 length: 16 residues. J lost 4 bases, V lost 2 bases, and 3 bases had no gene match. This chain's CDR3 is CASSQLAGGRYNEQFF. CDR3 nucleotide sequence: TGCGCCAGCAGCCAACTAGCGGGGGGGCGATACAATGAGCAGTTCTTC.

The chain uses TRBV4-3 and TRBJ2-2, with 10 bases lining up with TRBD2. The germline V gene has CDR1 LGHNA and CDR2 YSLEER. V was pared by 0 bases and J by 6 bases, with 4 bases of the junction left unmatched. The CDR3 extends over 16 amino acids. The CDR3: CASSQEVAGGAGELFF. The DNA for the CDR3 is TGCGCCAGCAGCCAAGAAGTAGCGGGGGGCGCCGGGGAGCTGTTTTTT.

J is TRBJ2-1 and V is TRBV9; TRBD2 is a possible D gene (7 bases). Germline CDR1 reads SGDLS; CDR2 reads YYNGEE. V lost 4 bases and J lost 9, with 17 bases in between. The CDR3 has 14 residues. CDR3 protein: CASSPGGQVSEQFF. The CDR3 coding sequence is TGTGCCAGCAGCCCGGGGGGCCAAGTGAGTGAGCAGTTCTTC.

This chain joins TRBV7-6 and TRBJ2-1; maybe TRBD2 (7 bases). The V gene's germline CDR1 is SGHVS and CDR2 FNYEAQ. There are 16 residues in the CDR3. Trimming stripped 6 bases from V and 7 bases from J, with 22 bases between. The CDR3 spells CASRPLRGGGPNEQFF. The CDR3, as DNA: TGTGCCAGCAGACCACTAAGAGGGGGGGGCCCAAATGAGCAGTTCTTC. Using reference TRBV7-6 and TRBJ2-1 for the parts outside the CDR3, the full variable domain is GAGVSQSPRYKVTKRGQDVALRCDPISGHVSLYWYRQALGQGPEFLTYFNYEAQQDKSGLPNDRFSAERPEGSISTLTIQRTEQRDSAMYRCASRPLRGGGPNEQFFGPGTRLTVL.

This clone was counted between two and nine times. The rearrangement uses TRBV7-6 and TRBJ2-7; a weak D match, TRBD1 (7 bases). CDR3 length: 15 amino acids. Germline CDR1 SGHVS, CDR2 FNYEAQ. Trimming pared 5 bases from V and 4 bases from J, leaving 18 bases between. The CDR3 DNA follows: TGTGCCAGCAGCCTTCAGGGGGGCCCAGTTTACGAGCAGTACTTC. This gives the protein CASSLQGGPVYEQYF. Based on the CDR3 plus reference TRBV7-6 and TRBJ2-7, the full variable domain is GAGVSQSPRYKVTKRGQDVALRCDPISGHVSLYWYRQALGQGPEFLTYFNYEAQQDKSGLPNDRFSAERPEGSISTLTIQRTEQRDSAMYRCASSLQGGPVYEQYFGPGTRLTVT.

The chain has TRBV7-3 and TRBJ2-7, with 13 bases matching TRBD2. V dropped 0 bases and J dropped 5; count of bases not matched to a gene: 1. This CDR3 has 15 amino acids. The germline gives CDR1 SGHTA, CDR2 FQGTGA. The CDR3 spells CASSLTGTSGDEQYF. CDR3 coding DNA: TGTGCCAGCAGCTTAACCGGGACTAGCGGGGACGAGCAGTACTTC.

The chain is built from TRBV4-3 and TRBJ2-1; D is unclear. The CDR3 has 13 amino acids. Germline loops: CDR1 LGHNA, CDR2 YSLEER. V was trimmed by 1 base and J by 4 bases, leaving 5 bases between them. The CDR3 DNA reads as TGCGCCAGCAGCCAAGGGCAGTACAATGAGCAGTTCTTC. Protein sequence: CASSQGQYNEQFF.

The chain links TRBV6-1 to TRBJ2-3; TRBD2 matches at 12 bases. CDR1 and CDR2 (germline): MNHNS, SASEGT. V was clipped by 4 bases and J by 3 bases; unmatched bases: 11. CDR3 size: 18 residues. In nucleotides, the CDR3 is TGTGCCAGCAGTGGCTGGGCTAGCGGGGGGGGGAGGACAGATACGCAGTATTTT. Translating gives CASSGWASGGGRTDTQYF.

This chain connects TRBV5-6 to TRBJ1-2, with D perhaps TRBD1 (5 bases). From germline, CDR1 is SGHDT and CDR2 YYEEEE. Trimming shortened V by 1 base and J by 8 bases, and 9 bases separated the two germline ends. This CDR3 comprises 12 residues. This CDR3 reads CASSLTGGGYTF. Here the CDR3 DNA reads TGTGCCAGCAGCTTGACAGGCGGAGGCTACACCTTC.

This chain links TRBV14 with TRBJ1-6; 7 positions match TRBD1. The CDR3 extends over 15 amino acids. V shed 4 bases and J 6 bases; nucleotides not matched to a gene: 6. The germline CDR1 and CDR2 sequences are SGHDN and FVKESK. CDR3 sequence: CASSRGTAFNSPLHF. The CDR3 region has the DNA TGTGCCAGCAGCCGAGGGACAGCCTTTAATTCACCCCTCCACTTT.

CDR3 loop: CASGGRRPYEQYF. CDR3 DNA: TGTGCCAGCGGGGGGAGGCGTCCCTACGAGCAGTACTTC. The chain employs TRBV21-1 and TRBJ2-7; the table gives TRBD2 as D, unverified against the DNA. TRBV21-1 is assigned pseudogene status. The CDR3 has 13 residues.

This chain connects TRBV20-1 to TRBJ2-5, with 8 nucleotides matching TRBD2. The CDR3 length is 17 residues. The germline V gene has CDR1 DFQATT and CDR2 SNEGSKA (reference sequence). Losses at the gene ends were 3 bases for V and 4 bases for J; bases not matched to a gene: 16. CDR3 in amino acids: CSASAPRSGGLGETQYF. CDR3 in DNA: TGCAGTGCTAGTGCCCCCAGGAGCGGGGGCCTAGGAGAGACCCAGTACTTC.

The chain carries TRBV5-3 and TRBJ2-7; 10 bases agree with TRBD1. TRBV5-3 is an ORF for which the function is uncertain. The CDR3 has 13 residues. Unmatched junction bases numbered 3, after V lost 4 bases and J lost 5 bases. Written as DNA, the CDR3 is TGTGCCAGAAGCGGTGGGACAGGGGACGAGCAGTACTTC. It translates to CARSGGTGDEQYF.

This chain's CDR3 is CASSMPRDRGYGYTF. CDR3 nucleotide sequence: TGCGCCAGCAGCATGCCCCGGGACAGGGGCTATGGCTACACCTTC. The genes are TRBV4-1 and TRBJ1-2; 10 nucleotides line up with TRBD1. The CDR3 length is 15 residues. Germline CDR1 and CDR2: MGHRA and YSYEKL. V was pared by 5 bases and J by 4 bases, with 7 bases of the junction left unmatched.

This chain connects TRBV6-2 or TRBV6-3 to TRBJ2-3; maybe TRBD1 (6 bases). This CDR3 has 15 amino acids. The germline CDR1 and CDR2 sequences are MNHEY and SVGEGT. V shed 6 bases and J shed 6 bases, with 19 bases lying between them. CDR3 coding DNA: TGTGCCAGCAGCCCCTTTGTGGGGGCACGGGATACGCAGTATTTT. Translating it yields CASSPFVGARDTQYF.

This clone appeared a single time. For the CDR3, the DNA is TGTGCCAGTAGTGTCCGGACTAGCGGGGCGAACACCGGGGAGCTGTTTTTT. Residues: CASSVRTSGANTGELFF. This chain uses TRBV19 with TRBJ2-2, with 12 bases matching TRBD2. Germline assignment: CDR1 LNHDA and CDR2 SQIVND (reference sequence). V lost 5 bases to trimming and J lost 0 bases; unmatched junction nucleotides: 4. The CDR3 is 17 residues long.

CDR3 in DNA: TGTGCCAGCAGCCCGGACAGACCGAGCACAGATACGCAGTATTTT. The encoded protein is CASSPDRPSTDTQYF. The rearrangement joins TRBV5-6 to TRBJ2-3, with D perhaps TRBD1 (6 bases). This CDR3 comprises 15 residues. The ends were cut back, 4 bases at V and 0 bases at J, with 12 bases in the middle. Germline CDR1 reads SGHDT; CDR2 reads YYEEEE.

The chain links TRBV20-1 to TRBJ1-2; the D gene is possibly TRBD1 (6 bases). The germline V gene has CDR1 DFQATT and CDR2 SNEGSKA (reference sequence). There are 11 residues in the CDR3. This CDR3 is CSKQGNYGYTF. The CDR3 DNA follows: TGCAGCAAACAGGGAAACTATGGCTACACCTTC.